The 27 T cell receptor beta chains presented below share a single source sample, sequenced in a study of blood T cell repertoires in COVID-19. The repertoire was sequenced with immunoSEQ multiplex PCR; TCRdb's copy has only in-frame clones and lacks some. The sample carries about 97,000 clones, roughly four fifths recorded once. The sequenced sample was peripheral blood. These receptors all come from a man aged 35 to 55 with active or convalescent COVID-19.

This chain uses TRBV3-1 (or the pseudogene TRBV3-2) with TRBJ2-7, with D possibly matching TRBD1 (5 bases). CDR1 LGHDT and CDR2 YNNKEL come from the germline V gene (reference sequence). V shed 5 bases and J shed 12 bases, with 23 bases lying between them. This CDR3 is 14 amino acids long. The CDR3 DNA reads TGTGCCAGCAGCTCAGGACAAGCCAGTTCAGGTCTGTACTTC. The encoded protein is CASSSGQASSGLYF.

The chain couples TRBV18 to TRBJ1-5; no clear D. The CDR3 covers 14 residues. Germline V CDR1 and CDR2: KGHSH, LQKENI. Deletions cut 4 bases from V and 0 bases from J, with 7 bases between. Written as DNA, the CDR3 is TGTGCCAGCTCACGAGGGAGTAGCAATCAGCCCCAGCATTTT. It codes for CASSRGSSNQPQHF.

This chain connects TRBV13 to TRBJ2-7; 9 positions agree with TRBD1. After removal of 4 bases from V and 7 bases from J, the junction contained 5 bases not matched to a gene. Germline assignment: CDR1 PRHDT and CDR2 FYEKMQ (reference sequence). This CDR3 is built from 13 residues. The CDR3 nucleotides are TGTGCCAGCAGCTCCAACAGGGGGCCGGAGCAGTACTTC. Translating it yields CASSSNRGPEQYF.

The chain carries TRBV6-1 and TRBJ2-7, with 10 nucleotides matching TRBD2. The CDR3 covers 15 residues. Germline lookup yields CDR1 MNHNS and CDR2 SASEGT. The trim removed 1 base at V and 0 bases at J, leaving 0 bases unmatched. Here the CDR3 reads CASSEERGGSYEQYF. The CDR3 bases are TGTGCCAGCAGTGAAGAGCGGGGGGGCTCCTACGAGCAGTACTTC.

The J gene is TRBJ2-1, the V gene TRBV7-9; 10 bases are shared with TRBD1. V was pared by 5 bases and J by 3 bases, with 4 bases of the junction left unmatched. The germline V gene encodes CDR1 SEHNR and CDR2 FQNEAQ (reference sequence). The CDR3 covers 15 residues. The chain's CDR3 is CASSLGQGGYNEQFF. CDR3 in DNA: TGTGCCAGCAGCCTCGGACAGGGGGGCTACAATGAGCAGTTCTTC.

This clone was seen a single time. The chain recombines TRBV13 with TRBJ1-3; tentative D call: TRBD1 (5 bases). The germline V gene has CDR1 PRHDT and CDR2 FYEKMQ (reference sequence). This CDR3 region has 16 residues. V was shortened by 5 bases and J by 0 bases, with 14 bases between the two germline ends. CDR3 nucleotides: TGTGCCAGCAGCCTCTACTCGGGGGGCTCTGGAAACACCATATATTTT. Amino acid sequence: CASSLYSGGSGNTIYF.

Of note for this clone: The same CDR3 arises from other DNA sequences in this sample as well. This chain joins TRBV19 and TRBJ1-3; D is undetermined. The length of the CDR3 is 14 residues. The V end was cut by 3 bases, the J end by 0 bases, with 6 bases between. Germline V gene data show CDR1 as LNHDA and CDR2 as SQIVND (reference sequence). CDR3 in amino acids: CASSMGGSGNTIYF. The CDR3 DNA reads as TGTGCCAGTAGTATGGGAGGCTCTGGAAACACCATATATTTT.

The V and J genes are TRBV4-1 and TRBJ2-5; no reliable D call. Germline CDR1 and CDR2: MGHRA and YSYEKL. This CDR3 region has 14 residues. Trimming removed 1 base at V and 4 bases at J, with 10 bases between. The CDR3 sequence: CASSQGPPGETQYF. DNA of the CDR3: TGCGCCAGCAGCCAAGGACCCCCGGGAGAGACCCAGTACTTC.

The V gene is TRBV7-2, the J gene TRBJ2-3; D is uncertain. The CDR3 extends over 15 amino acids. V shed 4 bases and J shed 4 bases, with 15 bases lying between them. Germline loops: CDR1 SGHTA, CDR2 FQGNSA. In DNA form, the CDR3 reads TGTGCCAGCAGCTCCAGGCACTCTCGATCAGATACGCAGTATTTT. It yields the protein CASSSRHSRSDTQYF. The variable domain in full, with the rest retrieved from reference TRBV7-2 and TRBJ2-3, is GAGVSQSPSNKVTEKGKDVELRCDPISGHTALYWYRQSLGQGLEFLIYFQGNSAPDKSGLPSDRFSAERTGGSVSTLTIQRTQQEDSAVYLCASSSRHSRSDTQYFGPGTRLTVL.

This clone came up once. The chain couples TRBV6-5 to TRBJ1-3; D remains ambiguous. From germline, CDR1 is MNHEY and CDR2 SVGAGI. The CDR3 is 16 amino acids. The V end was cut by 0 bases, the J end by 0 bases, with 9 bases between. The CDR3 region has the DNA TGTGCCAGCAGTTACTCGTCCGGTCTCTCTGGAAACACCATATATTTT. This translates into CASSYSSGLSGNTIYF.

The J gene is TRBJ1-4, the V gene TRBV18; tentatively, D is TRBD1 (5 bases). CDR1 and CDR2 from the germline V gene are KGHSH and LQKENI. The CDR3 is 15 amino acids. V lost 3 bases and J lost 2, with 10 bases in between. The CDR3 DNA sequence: TGTGCCAGCTCACCCCAGGGTGGCACTAATGAAAAACTGTTTTTT. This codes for CASSPQGGTNEKLFF.

CDR3 sequence: CASSGPGQGASESYNEQFF. The CDR3, as DNA: TGTGCCAGCAGCGGACCGGGACAGGGGGCCTCCGAGAGCTACAATGAGCAGTTCTTC. The rearrangement links TRBV9 to TRBJ2-1; 12 positions match TRBD1. Germline loops: CDR1 SGDLS, CDR2 YYNGEE. CDR3 length: 19 residues. V dropped 3 bases and J dropped 3; count of bases not matched to a gene: 13.

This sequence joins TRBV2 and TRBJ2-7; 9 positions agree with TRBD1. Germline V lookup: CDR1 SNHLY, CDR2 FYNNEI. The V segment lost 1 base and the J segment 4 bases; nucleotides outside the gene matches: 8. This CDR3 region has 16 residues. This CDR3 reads CASSEGGGGQGYEQYF. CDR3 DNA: TGTGCCAGCAGTGAAGGGGGAGGGGGACAGGGTTACGAGCAGTACTTC.

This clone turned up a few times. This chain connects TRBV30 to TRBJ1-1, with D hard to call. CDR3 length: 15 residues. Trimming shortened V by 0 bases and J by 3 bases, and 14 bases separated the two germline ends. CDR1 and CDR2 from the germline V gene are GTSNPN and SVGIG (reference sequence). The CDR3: CAWSVVRLGDTEAFF. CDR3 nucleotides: TGTGCCTGGAGTGTCGTCAGGCTGGGAGACACTGAAGCTTTCTTT.

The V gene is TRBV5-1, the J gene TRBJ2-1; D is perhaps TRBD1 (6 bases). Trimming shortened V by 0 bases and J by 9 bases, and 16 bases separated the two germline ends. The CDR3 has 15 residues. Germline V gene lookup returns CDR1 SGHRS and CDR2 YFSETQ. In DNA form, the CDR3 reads TGCGCCAGCAGCTTGGAGGGACATAGTTCAGCTGAGCAGTTCTTC. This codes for CASSLEGHSSAEQFF.

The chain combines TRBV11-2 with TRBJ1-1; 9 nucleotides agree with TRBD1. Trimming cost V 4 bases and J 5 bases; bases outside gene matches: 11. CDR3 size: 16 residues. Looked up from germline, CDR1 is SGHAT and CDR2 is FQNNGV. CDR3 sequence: CASSSTGGGGRTEAFF. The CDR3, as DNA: TGTGCCAGCAGCTCCACAGGGGGCGGAGGACGGACTGAAGCTTTCTTT.

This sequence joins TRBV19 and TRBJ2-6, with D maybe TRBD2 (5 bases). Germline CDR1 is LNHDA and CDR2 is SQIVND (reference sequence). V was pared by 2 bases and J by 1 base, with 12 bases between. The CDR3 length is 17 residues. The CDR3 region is CASSIPWTESGANVLTF. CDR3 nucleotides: TGTGCCAGTAGTATACCCTGGACTGAATCTGGGGCCAACGTCCTGACTTTC.

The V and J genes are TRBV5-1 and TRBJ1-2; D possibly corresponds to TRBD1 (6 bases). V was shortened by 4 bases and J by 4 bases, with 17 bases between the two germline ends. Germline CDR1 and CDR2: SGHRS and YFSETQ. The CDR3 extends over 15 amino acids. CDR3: CASSPATGSPYGYTF. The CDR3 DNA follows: TGCGCCAGCAGCCCGGCGACAGGTTCCCCCTATGGCTACACCTTC.

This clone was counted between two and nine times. In DNA form, the CDR3 reads TGTGCCAGCTCCGCGGGGCCAGTTGGAAACACCATATATTTT. Its protein is CASSAGPVGNTIYF. J is TRBJ1-3 and V is TRBV2; perhaps TRBD1 as D (5 bases). Trimming pared 8 bases from V and 3 bases from J, leaving 14 bases between. Looked up from germline, CDR1 is SNHLY and CDR2 is FYNNEI. The CDR3 has 14 residues.

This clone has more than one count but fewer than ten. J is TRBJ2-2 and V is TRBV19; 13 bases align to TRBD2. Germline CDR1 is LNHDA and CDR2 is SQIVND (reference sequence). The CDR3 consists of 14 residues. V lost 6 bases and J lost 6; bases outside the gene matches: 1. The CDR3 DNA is TGTGCCAGTAGACTAGCGGGGGGGCCCGGGGAGCTGTTTTTT. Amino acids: CASRLAGGPGELFF.

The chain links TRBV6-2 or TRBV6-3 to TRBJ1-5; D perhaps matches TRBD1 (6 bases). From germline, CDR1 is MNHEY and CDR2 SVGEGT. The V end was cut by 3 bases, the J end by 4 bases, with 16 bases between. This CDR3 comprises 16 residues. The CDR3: CASSYGPRGRNQPQHF. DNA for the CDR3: TGTGCCAGCAGTTATGGACCGAGGGGGAGAAATCAGCCCCAGCATTTT.

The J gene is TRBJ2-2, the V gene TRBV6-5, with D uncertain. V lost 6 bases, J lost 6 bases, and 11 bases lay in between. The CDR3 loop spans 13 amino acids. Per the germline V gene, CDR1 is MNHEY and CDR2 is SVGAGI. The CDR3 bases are TGTGCCAGCAGGGTCAACAGAGCCGGGGAGCTGTTTTTT. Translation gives CASRVNRAGELFF.

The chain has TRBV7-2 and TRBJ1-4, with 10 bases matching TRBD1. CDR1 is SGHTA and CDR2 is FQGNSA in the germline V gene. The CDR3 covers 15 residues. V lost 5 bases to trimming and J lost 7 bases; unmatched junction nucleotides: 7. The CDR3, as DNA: TGTGCCAGCAGCCAGGACAGGGGGAAGACTGAAAAACTGTTTTTT. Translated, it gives CASSQDRGKTEKLFF. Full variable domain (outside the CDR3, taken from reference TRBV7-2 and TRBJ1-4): GAGVSQSPSNKVTEKGKDVELRCDPISGHTALYWYRQSLGQGLEFLIYFQGNSAPDKSGLPSDRFSAERTGGSVSTLTIQRTQQEDSAVYLCASSQDRGKTEKLFFGSGTQLSVL.

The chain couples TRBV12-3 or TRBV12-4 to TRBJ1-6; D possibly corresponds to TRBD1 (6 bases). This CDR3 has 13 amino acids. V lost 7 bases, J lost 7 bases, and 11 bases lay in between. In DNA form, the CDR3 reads TGTGCCAGCACGGGGCAGGGGAATTCACCCCTCCACTTT. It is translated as CASTGQGNSPLHF.

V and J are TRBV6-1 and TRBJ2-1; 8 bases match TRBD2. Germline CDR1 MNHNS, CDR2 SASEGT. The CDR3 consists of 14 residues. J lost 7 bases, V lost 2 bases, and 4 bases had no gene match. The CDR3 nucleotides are TGTGCCAGCAGTGAACGGGGGGGCCGGAATGAGCAGTTCTTC. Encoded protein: CASSERGGRNEQFF.

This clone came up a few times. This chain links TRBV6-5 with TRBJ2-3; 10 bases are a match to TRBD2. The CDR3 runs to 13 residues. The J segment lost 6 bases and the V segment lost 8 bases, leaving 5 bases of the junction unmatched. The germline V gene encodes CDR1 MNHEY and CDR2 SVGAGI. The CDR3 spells CASAETSGDTQYF. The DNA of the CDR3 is TGTGCCAGCGCGGAGACTAGCGGGGATACGCAGTATTTT.

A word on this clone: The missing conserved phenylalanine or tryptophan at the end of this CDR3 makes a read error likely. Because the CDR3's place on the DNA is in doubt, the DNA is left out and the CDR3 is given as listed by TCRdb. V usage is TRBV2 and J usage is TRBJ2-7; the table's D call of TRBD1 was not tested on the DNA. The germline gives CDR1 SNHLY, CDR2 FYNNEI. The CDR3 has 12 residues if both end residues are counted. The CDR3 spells CASSEQGTGIYL.